Sequencing of this T cell receptor beta chain was carried out in a study of T cells after yellow fever vaccination. TCRdb reprocessed the 5' RACE reads via MiXCR and lists one record per CDR3 protein. The sample contains more than 250,000 distinct CDR3 sequences, around 6.8% of which appear only once. Looked up from germline, CDR1 is SGHTA and CDR2 is FQGNSA. This CDR3 has 15 residues. The V end was cut by 5 bases, the J end by 0 bases, with 13 bases between. This clonotype was picked up a small number of times. The sequence was obtained from a man between 18 and 35 years old who received the YFV17D yellow fever vaccine. The V gene is TRBV7-2, the J gene TRBJ1-1; unclear D gene. The input for sequencing was PBMCs, taken roughly 47 days after the first yellow fever vaccination. The chain's CDR3 is CASSRRAPMNTEAFF. The CDR3 nucleotides are TGTGCCAGCAGCCGCCGGGCCCCCATGAACACTGAAGCTTTCTTT.